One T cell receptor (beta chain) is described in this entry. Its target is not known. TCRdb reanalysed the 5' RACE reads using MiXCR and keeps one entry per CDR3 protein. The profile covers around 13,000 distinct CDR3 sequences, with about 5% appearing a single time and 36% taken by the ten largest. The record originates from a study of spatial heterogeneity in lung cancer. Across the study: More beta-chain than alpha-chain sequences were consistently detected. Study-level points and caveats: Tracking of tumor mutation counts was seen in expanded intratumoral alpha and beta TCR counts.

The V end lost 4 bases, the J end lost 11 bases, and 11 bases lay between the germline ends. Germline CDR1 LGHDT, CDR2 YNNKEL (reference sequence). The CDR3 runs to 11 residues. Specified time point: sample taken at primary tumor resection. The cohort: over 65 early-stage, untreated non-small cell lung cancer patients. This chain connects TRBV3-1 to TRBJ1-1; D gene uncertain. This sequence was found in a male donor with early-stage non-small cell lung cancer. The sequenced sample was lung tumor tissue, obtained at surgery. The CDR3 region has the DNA TGTGCCAGCAGCCGGTCGGGTTTTGCTTTCTTT. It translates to CASSRSGFAFF.